The 21 T cell receptor beta chains reported below all come from one sample, sequenced in a study of T cells in Graves' hyperthyroidism and ophthalmopathy. Using RNA transcripts as the source, TCR beta CDR3 regions were amplified. A set of HTBI primers served as the primers for a first-round RT-PCR of the TCR CDR3. TCRdb reprocessed the multiplex PCR reads via MiXCR and lists one record per CDR3 protein. Of a few hundred thousand distinct CDR3 sequences detected, roughly 15% appear once; the ten largest clones hold about 4.9%. The sample comprised blood. These TCRs come from a woman aged 18-29 years with Graves' hyperthyroidism.

This clonotype has more than one count but fewer than ten. The chain carries TRBV30 and TRBJ2-7; TRBD2 matches at 13 bases. CDR3 length: 16 amino acids. CDR1 is GTSNPN and CDR2 is SVGIG in the germline V gene (reference sequence). With 0 bases clipped from V and 4 bases from J, the junction kept 6 bases outside the gene matches. CDR3 DNA: TGTGCCTGGAGTGTTTGGACTAGCGGGGGTGGGTACGAGCAGTACTTC. This gives the protein CAWSVWTSGGGYEQYF. Full variable domain (missing parts from reference TRBV30 and TRBJ2-7): SQTIHQWPATLVQPVGSPLSLECTVEGTSNPNLYWYRQAAGRGLQLLFYSVGIGQISSEVPQNLSASRPQDRQFILSSKKLLLSDSGFYLCAWSVWTSGGGYEQYFGPGTRLTVT.

This clonotype was counted at least ten times. V is TRBV15 and J is TRBJ1-5, with D possibly being TRBD1 (6 bases). V was cut by 0 bases and J by 7 bases, with 7 bases left in between. The CDR3 has 13 amino acids. Germline loops: CDR1 LNHNV, CDR2 YYDKDF (reference sequence). The CDR3 nucleotides read TGTGCCACCAGCAGAGATCAGGGGCAGCCCCAGCATTTT. Its protein product is CATSRDQGQPQHF. Full variable domain (missing parts from reference TRBV15 and TRBJ1-5): DAMVIQNPRYQVTQFGKPVTLSCSQTLNHNVMYWYQQKSSQAPKLLFHYYDKDFNNEADTPDNFQSRRPNTSFCFLDIRSPGLGDTAMYLCATSRDQGQPQHFGDGTRLSIL.

In its sample, this clonotype was seen many times. The V call is TRBV12-3 or TRBV12-4, the J call TRBJ1-5; possibly TRBD1 for D (5 bases). This CDR3 has 15 residues. Trimming shortened V by 3 bases and J by 2 bases, and 11 bases separated the two germline ends. The CDR3 here is CASSFEGGGNQPQHF. In nucleotides, the CDR3 is TGTGCCAGCAGTTTCGAGGGAGGGGGCAATCAGCCCCAGCATTTT.

Notes on this clonotype: Since a much larger clone is just one base distant, this may be a read error. The chain employs TRBV14 and TRBJ2-7, with 9 bases identical to TRBD1. The V gene end was trimmed by 4 bases and the J gene end by 7 bases; junction bases not matched to a gene: 11. This CDR3 spans 15 amino acids. Germline V lookup: CDR1 SGHDN, CDR2 FVKESK. This CDR3 is CASSLGQGLVNEQYF. In nucleotides, the CDR3 is TGTGCCAGCAGCCTTGGACAGGGGTTGGTCAATGAGCAGTACTTC.

This clonotype has ten or more counts. This chain links TRBV6-2 or TRBV6-3 with TRBJ2-7; D tentatively fits TRBD1 or TRBD2 (5 bases each). Germline lookup yields CDR1 MNHEY and CDR2 SVGEGT. Trimming left V 0 bases short and J 3 bases short, with 15 bases between. The CDR3 spans 16 residues. The CDR3 bases are TGTGCCAGCAGTTACTCCGGGACCACGTCCGGCTACGAGCAGTACTTC. Translating it yields CASSYSGTTSGYEQYF.

There are many counts of this clonotype. This CDR3 reads CASSRLAPSGSYEQYF. CDR3 DNA: TGTGCCAGCAGCCGACTGGCACCTAGCGGCTCCTACGAGCAGTACTTC. V usage is TRBV12-3 or TRBV12-4 and J usage is TRBJ2-7; 7 bases line up with TRBD2. Losses at the gene ends were 6 bases for V and 0 bases for J; bases not matched to a gene: 11. The CDR3 is made up of 16 amino acids.

This clonotype was counted only a few times. The J gene is TRBJ1-6, the V gene TRBV27; 11 nucleotides match TRBD1. Germline V gene sequence: CDR1 MNHEY, CDR2 SMNVEV (reference sequence). The CDR3 is 18 amino acids. J lost 11 bases, V lost 2 bases, and 14 bases had no gene match. The CDR3 here is CASSLGGTGGELRTPLHF. CDR3 nucleotides: TGTGCCAGCAGTTTAGGGGGGACAGGGGGTGAACTCAGAACACCCCTCCACTTT.

This clonotype came up a few times. The chain carries TRBV6-2 or TRBV6-3 and TRBJ1-6, with D unclear. With 2 bases removed from V and 8 bases from J, the gap between germline ends came to 19 bases. Germline CDR1 MNHEY, CDR2 SVGEGT. The CDR3 extends over 17 amino acids. In DNA form, the CDR3 reads TGTGCCAGCAGTTACGTACAGCGGATTATAATCGATTCACCCCTCCACTTT. It translates to CASSYVQRIIIDSPLHF.

This clonotype was detected many times. The V and J genes are TRBV7-2 and TRBJ1-6; D uncertain. This CDR3 has 14 amino acids. V was shortened by 3 bases and J by 10 bases, with 13 bases between the two germline ends. From germline, CDR1 is SGHTA and CDR2 FQGNSA. The CDR3 reads CASSFSAGRSPLHF. CDR3 bases: TGTGCCAGCAGCTTTTCGGCAGGCCGGTCACCCCTCCACTTT. The variable domain in full, with the rest retrieved from reference TRBV7-2 and TRBJ1-6, is GAGVSQSPSNKVTEKGKDVELRCDPISGHTALYWYRQSLGQGLEFLIYFQGNSAPDKSGLPSDRFSAERTGGSVSTLTIQRTQQEDSAVYLCASSFSAGRSPLHFGNGTRLTVT.

This clonotype was observed many times. This sequence joins TRBV20-1 and TRBJ2-1, with 10 bases fitting TRBD2. The CDR3 is made up of 14 amino acids. CDR1 is DFQATT, CDR2 SNEGSKA, per germline (reference sequence). J was trimmed by 6 bases and V by 6 bases; bases with no gene match: 8. The DNA of the CDR3 is TGCAGTGCAATTAAGCGGGAGGGGGTCAATGAGCAGTTCTTC. It specifies CSAIKREGVNEQFF.

As concerns this clonotype: The germline gene is not matched at one end of the junction; a read error may be the cause. The CDR3 loop reads CATSRDKGVSQLQHF. As DNA, the CDR3 is TGTGCCACCAGCAGAGATAAGGGGGTTAGTCAGCTCCAGCATTTT. V and J are TRBV15 and TRBJ1-5, with D perhaps matching TRBD1 (6 bases). CDR1 LNHNV and CDR2 YYDKDF come from the germline V gene (reference sequence). The CDR3 is made up of 15 amino acids.

This clonotype occurred many times. The chain is built from TRBV5-1 and TRBJ2-1; a possible D gene is TRBD1 (5 bases). The CDR3 is 16 amino acids. V was trimmed by 2 bases and J by 0 bases, leaving 12 bases between them. Germline CDR1 is SGHRS and CDR2 is YFSETQ. This CDR3 reads CASSFRQKSSYNEQFF. For the CDR3, the DNA is TGCGCCAGCAGCTTCCGACAGAAAAGCTCCTACAATGAGCAGTTCTTC.

This clonotype was picked up a small number of times. The chain is built from TRBV28 and TRBJ1-2, with a possible D match to TRBD1 (5 bases). Germline-derived CDR1 and CDR2 are MDHEN and SYDVKM. V dropped 3 bases and J dropped 3 bases, with 14 bases sitting between them. CDR3 length equals 15 residues. As DNA, the CDR3 is TGTGCCAGCAGTTTCTATCCAGGGCCCGACTATGGCTACACCTTC. Its protein is CASSFYPGPDYGYTF.

Many counts were recorded for this clonotype. V and J are TRBV20-1 and TRBJ2-1, with 9 bases matching TRBD2. The ends lost 4 bases at V and 5 bases at J; junction bases unmatched: 12. The CDR3 has 16 residues. Per the germline V gene, CDR1 is DFQATT and CDR2 is SNEGSKA (reference sequence). The CDR3 reads CSATHLSGRTDNEQFF. CDR3 DNA sequence: TGCAGTGCTACTCACTTAAGCGGGAGGACGGACAATGAGCAGTTCTTC.

This clonotype occurred many times. This chain joins TRBV6-1 and TRBJ2-3; TRBD1 or TRBD2 may be the D gene (5 bases each). The CDR3 spans 15 residues. V was trimmed by 3 bases and J by 1 base, leaving 11 bases between them. Germline values: CDR1 MNHNS, CDR2 SASEGT. Here the CDR3 reads CASSEGVGGTDTQYF. The CDR3 bases are TGTGCCAGCAGTGAGGGGGTTGGAGGCACAGATACGCAGTATTTT.

This clonotype was seen ten or more times. V gene TRBV18 combines with J gene TRBJ1-4, with 7 bases fitting TRBD1. The CDR3 has 14 amino acids. The V and J ends lost 4 bases and 8 bases, in that order; junction bases with no gene match: 7. Germline-derived CDR1 and CDR2 are KGHSH and LQKENI. CDR3 coding DNA: TGTGCCAGCTCACGAGGACAGGCGGGAGAAAAACTGTTTTTT. Its translation: CASSRGQAGEKLFF.

Ten or more counts support this clonotype. This rearrangement joins TRBV7-3 to TRBJ2-1; the match to TRBD2 covers 12 bases. The CDR3 totals 15 residues. Per germline, CDR1 SGHTA and CDR2 FQGTGA. J gave up 8 bases and V 5 bases, and 7 bases lay outside the gene matches. This CDR3 reads CASSMTSGSLYEQFF. In DNA form, the CDR3 reads TGTGCCAGCAGCATGACTAGCGGGAGTTTGTATGAGCAGTTCTTC.

This clonotype was found many times. V and J are TRBV12-5 and TRBJ2-7, with 7 positions matching TRBD1. This CDR3 has 13 residues. The junction had 4 bases not matched to a gene; V was cut back by 2 bases and J by 6 bases. Germline CDR1 LGHNT, CDR2 FRNRAP. The CDR3, as DNA: TGTGCTAGTGGTTTGCCGAGGGGGCTCGAGCAGTACTTC. Protein: CASGLPRGLEQYF.

The chain couples TRBV5-6 to TRBJ2-7; 8 bases agree with TRBD1. CDR1 is SGHDT, CDR2 YYEEEE, per germline. CDR3 length: 15 amino acids. V lost 3 bases and J lost 5; bases outside the gene matches: 10. The DNA of the CDR3 is TGTGCCAGCAGCTCCGCGTGGACAGGGAACCACGAGCAGTACTTC. Translation gives CASSSAWTGNHEQYF.

The sample holds a few counts of this clonotype. The chain couples TRBV9 to TRBJ2-1; TRBD2 matches 10 bases. Trimming cost V 4 bases and J 8 bases; bases outside gene matches: 9. Germline values: CDR1 SGDLS, CDR2 YYNGEE. CDR3 length: 15 amino acids. CDR3 in DNA: TGTGCCAGCAGCCTCGGACTAGCGGAGGGGGATGAGCAGTTCTTC. It specifies CASSLGLAEGDEQFF. Full variable domain (rest looked up from reference TRBV9 and TRBJ2-1): DSGVTQTPKHLITATGQRVTLRCSPRSGDLSVYWYQQSLDQGLQFLIQYYNGEERAKGNILERFSAQQFPDLHSELNLSSLELGDSALYFCASSLGLAEGDEQFFGPGTRLTVL.

The chain has TRBV3-1 and TRBJ2-2; 9 nucleotides agree with TRBD2. The germline V gene encodes CDR1 LGHDT and CDR2 YNNKEL (reference sequence). V shed 4 bases and J 7 bases; nucleotides not matched to a gene: 13. CDR3 length: 17 residues. The CDR3 protein is CASSPRRGGRAGGELFF. CDR3 coding DNA: TGTGCCAGCAGCCCCCGGCGGGGCGGGAGGGCCGGCGGGGAGCTGTTTTTT.